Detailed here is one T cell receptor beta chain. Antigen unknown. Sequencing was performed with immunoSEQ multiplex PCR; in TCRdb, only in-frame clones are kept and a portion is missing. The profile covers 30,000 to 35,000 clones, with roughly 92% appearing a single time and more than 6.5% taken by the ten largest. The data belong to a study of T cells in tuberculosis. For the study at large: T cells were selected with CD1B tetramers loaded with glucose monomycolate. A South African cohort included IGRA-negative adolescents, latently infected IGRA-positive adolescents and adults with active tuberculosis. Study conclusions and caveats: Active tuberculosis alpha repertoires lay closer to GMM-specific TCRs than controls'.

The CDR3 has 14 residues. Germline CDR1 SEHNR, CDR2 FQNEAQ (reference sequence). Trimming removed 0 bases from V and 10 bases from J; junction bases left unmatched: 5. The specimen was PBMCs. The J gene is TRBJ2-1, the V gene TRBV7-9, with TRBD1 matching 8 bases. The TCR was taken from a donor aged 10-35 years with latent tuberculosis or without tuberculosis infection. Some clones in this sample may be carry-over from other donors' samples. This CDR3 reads CASSLADRAGEQFF. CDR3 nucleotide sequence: TGTGCCAGCAGCTTAGCGGACAGGGCGGGGGAGCAGTTCTTC.